The clone carrying this T cell receptor beta chain was detected ten times or more. These data belong to a study of regulatory T cells in long-lasting Graves disease. Regarding time point: newly diagnosed GD, antithyroid drugs for less than 3 months. The TCR library was made from RNA extracted from PBMCs. Libraries of TCR beta came from iRepertoire HTBI primers plus Arm-PCR of CDR3 regions. Each CDR3 protein is one row after TCRdb ran MiXCR on the multiplex PCR reads. Of about 470,000 distinct CDR3 sequences in the sample, 15% were seen once. These data also formed part of another study, on T cells in Graves' hyperthyroidism and ophthalmopathy.

The sequence was collected from a woman under 40 with Graves disease. Sequencing used peripheral blood mononuclear cells (PBMCs), obtained at new diagnosis, from a patient treated with antithyroid drugs.

The CDR3 loop reads CATSDVSGTGAENEQFF. DNA for the CDR3: TGTGCCACCAGTGACGTCTCCGGGACAGGGGCGGAGAATGAGCAGTTCTTC. The chain carries TRBV24-1 and TRBJ2-1; TRBD1 matches 10 bases. The CDR3 has 17 residues. The V gene end was trimmed by 4 bases and the J gene end by 7 bases; junction bases not matched to a gene: 12. Germline lookup yields CDR1 KGHDR and CDR2 SFDVKD.